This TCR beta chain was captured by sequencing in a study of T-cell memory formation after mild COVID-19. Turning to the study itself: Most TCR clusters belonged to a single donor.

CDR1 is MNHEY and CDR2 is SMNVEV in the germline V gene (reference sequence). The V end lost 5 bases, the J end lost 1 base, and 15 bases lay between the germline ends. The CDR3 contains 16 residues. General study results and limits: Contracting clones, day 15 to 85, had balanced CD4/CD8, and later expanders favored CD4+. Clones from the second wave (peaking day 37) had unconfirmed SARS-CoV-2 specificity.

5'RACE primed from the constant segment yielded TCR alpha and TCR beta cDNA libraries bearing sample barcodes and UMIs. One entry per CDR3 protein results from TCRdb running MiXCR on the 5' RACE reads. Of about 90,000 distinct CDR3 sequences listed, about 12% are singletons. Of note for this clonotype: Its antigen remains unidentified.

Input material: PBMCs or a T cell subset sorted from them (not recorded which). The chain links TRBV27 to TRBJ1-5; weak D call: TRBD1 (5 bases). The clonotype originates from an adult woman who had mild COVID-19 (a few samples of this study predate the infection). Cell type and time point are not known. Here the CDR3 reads CASSPRDSASNQPQHF. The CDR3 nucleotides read TGTGCCAGCAGTCCCCGGGACTCTGCCAGCAATCAGCCCCAGCATTTT.